This paragraph covers one TCR beta chain sequence. Trimming removed 8 bases from V and 3 bases from J, with 14 bases in between. This CDR3 has 13 amino acids. In germline, CDR1 is MNHEY, CDR2 SMNVEV (reference sequence). Here immunoSEQ multiplex PCR was the method, and the copy in TCRdb shows in-frame clones only, minus some. The profile shows just under 90,000 clones, roughly 86% of them singletons. The data are from a study of T cell responses to AZD1222 COVID-19 vaccine. V and J are TRBV27 and TRBJ2-7; D perhaps matches TRBD2 (6 bases). This TCR derives from an adult in good health. The sequences come from peripheral blood, collected on day 0 of AZD1222 vaccination. The CDR3 DNA sequence: TGTGCCAGCCATCGGCAGGGAGGCTACGAGCAGTACTTC. Its translation is CASHRQGGYEQYF.